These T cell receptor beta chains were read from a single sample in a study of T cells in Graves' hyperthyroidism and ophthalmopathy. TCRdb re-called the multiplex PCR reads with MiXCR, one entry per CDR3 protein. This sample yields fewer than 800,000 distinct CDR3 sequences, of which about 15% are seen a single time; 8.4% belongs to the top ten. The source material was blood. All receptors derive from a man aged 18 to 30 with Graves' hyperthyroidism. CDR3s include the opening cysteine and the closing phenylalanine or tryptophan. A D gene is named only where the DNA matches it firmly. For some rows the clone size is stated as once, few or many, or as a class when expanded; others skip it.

cdr3_aa: CASKRTGQILNTEAFF
cdr3_nt: TGTGCCAGTAAAAGGACAGGGCAAATCCTGAACACTGAAGCTTTCTTT
j_call: TRBJ1-1
d_call: TRBD1
cdr3_length: 16
v_call: TRBV19
clone_size: few

cdr3_aa: CASSLMAVNEQFF
cdr3_nt: TGTGCCAGCAGCTTAATGGCGGTCAATGAGCAGTTCTTC
j_call: TRBJ2-1
d_call: .
cdr3_length: 13
v_call: TRBV7-3
clone_size: .

cdr3_aa: CASSLGVGRSYEQYF
cdr3_nt: TGTGCCAGCAGCTTGGGTGTCGGCCGGTCCTACGAGCAGTACTTC
j_call: TRBJ2-7
d_call: .
cdr3_length: 15
v_call: TRBV7-9
clone_size: many

cdr3_aa: CASTHGPSNTEAFF
cdr3_nt: TGCGCCAGCACCCATGGGCCATCGAACACTGAAGCTTTCTTT
j_call: TRBJ1-1
d_call: .
cdr3_length: 14
v_call: TRBV5-1
clone_size: many

cdr3_aa: CASSYMGTVHSNQPQHF
cdr3_nt: TGTGCCAGTAGTTACATGGGAACGGTTCATAGCAATCAGCCCCAGCATTTT
j_call: TRBJ1-5
d_call: .
cdr3_length: 17
v_call: TRBV2
clone_size: .

cdr3_aa: CASSYRWDRVGSYTF
cdr3_nt: TGTGCCAGCAGTTACCGATGGGACAGGGTAGGGAGCTACACCTTC
j_call: TRBJ1-2
d_call: TRBD1
cdr3_length: 15
v_call: TRBV6-5
clone_size: .

cdr3_aa: CASSVIAGTYNEQFF
cdr3_nt: TGTGCCAGCAGCGTTATAGCGGGTACCTACAATGAGCAGTTCTTC
j_call: TRBJ2-1
d_call: TRBD2
cdr3_length: 15
v_call: TRBV9
clone_size: few

cdr3_aa: CASSQEGRQGGAEAFF
cdr3_nt: TGTGCCAGCAGCCAAGAAGGTCGGCAGGGTGGCGCTGAAGCTTTCTTT
j_call: TRBJ1-1
d_call: .
cdr3_length: 16
v_call: TRBV4-2
clone_size: few

cdr3_aa: CASSAAGGGQPQHF
cdr3_nt: TGTGCCAGCAGTGCAGCAGGGGGCGGTCAGCCCCAGCATTTT
j_call: TRBJ1-5
d_call: TRBD1
cdr3_length: 14
v_call: TRBV25-1
clone_size: few

cdr3_aa: CAISESGHRETQYF
cdr3_nt: TGTGCCATCAGTGAGTCAGGACATCGAGAGACCCAGTACTTC
j_call: TRBJ2-5
d_call: .
cdr3_length: 14
v_call: TRBV10-3
clone_size: .

cdr3_aa: CASSHMGEGHNEQFF
cdr3_nt: TGTGCCAGCAGCCACATGGGGGAGGGCCACAATGAGCAGTTCTTC
j_call: TRBJ2-1
d_call: TRBD2
cdr3_length: 15
v_call: TRBV3-1
clone_size: few

cdr3_aa: CASIREQQETQYF
cdr3_nt: TGTGCCAGCATTCGCGAGCAGCAAGAGACCCAGTACTTC
j_call: TRBJ2-5
d_call: .
cdr3_length: 13
v_call: TRBV2
clone_size: many

cdr3_aa: CASTPQVYNQPQHF
cdr3_nt: TGTGCCAGCACACCCCAAGTCTACAATCAGCCCCAGCATTTT
j_call: TRBJ1-5
d_call: .
cdr3_length: 14
v_call: TRBV28
clone_size: .

cdr3_aa: CASSPGTGWNGYTF
cdr3_nt: TGTGCCAGCAGTCCCGGGACAGGTTGGAATGGCTACACCTTC
j_call: TRBJ1-2
d_call: TRBD1
cdr3_length: 14
v_call: TRBV2
clone_size: .

cdr3_aa: CASSLMGALDEKLFF
cdr3_nt: TGCGCCAGCAGCTTGATGGGGGCTCTGGATGAAAAACTGTTTTTT
j_call: TRBJ1-4
d_call: .
cdr3_length: 15
v_call: TRBV5-1
clone_size: .

cdr3_aa: CASSGSGTPVYEQYF
cdr3_nt: TGTGCCAGCAGTGGTTCCGGGACTCCAGTCTACGAGCAGTACTTC
j_call: TRBJ2-7
d_call: .
cdr3_length: 15
v_call: TRBV6-2/TRBV6-3
clone_size: .

cdr3_aa: CASSLNPSGRVEQYF
cdr3_nt: TGTGCCAGCAGTTTAAATCCTAGCGGGAGAGTCGAGCAGTACTTC
j_call: TRBJ2-7
d_call: TRBD2
cdr3_length: 15
v_call: TRBV27
clone_size: many